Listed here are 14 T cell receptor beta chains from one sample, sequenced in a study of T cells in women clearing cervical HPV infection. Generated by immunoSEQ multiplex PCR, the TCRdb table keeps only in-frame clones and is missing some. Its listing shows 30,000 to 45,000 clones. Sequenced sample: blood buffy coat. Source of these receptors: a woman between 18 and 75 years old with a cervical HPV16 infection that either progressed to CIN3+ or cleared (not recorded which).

The CDR3 protein is CSALAGGETQYF. Partial CDR3 DNA: TGCAGTGCTTTAGCGGGGGGGGAGACC. The chain joins TRBV20-1 to TRBJ2-5; 11 bases map to TRBD2. Read data end 3 residues before the CDR3 end; the end is taken from the germline J gene. Losses at the gene ends were 5 bases for V and 5 bases for J; bases not matched to a gene: 1. The CDR3 spans 12 residues. Germline values: CDR1 DFQATT, CDR2 SNEGSKA (reference sequence).

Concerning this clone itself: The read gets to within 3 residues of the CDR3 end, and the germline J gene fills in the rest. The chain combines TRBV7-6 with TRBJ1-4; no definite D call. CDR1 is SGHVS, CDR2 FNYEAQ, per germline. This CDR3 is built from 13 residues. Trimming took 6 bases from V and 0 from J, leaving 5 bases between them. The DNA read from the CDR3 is TGTGCCAGCAGGCGGGCAACTAATGAAAAA. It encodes CASRRATNEK. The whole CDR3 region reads CASRRATNEKLFF.

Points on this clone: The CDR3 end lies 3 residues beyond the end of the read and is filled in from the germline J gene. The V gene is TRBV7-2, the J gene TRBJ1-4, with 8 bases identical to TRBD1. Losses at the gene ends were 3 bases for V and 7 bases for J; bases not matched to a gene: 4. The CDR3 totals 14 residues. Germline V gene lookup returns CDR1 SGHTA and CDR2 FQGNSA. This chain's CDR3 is CASSFGQGTEKLFF. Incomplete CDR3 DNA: TGTGCCAGCAGCTTTGGACAGGGAACTGAAAAA.

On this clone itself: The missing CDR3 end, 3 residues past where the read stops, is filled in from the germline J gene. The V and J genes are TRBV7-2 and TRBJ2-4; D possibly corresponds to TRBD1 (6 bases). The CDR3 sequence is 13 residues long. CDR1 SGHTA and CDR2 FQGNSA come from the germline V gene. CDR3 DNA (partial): TGTGCCAGCAGCTTAGTATACAGGGATGGT. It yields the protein CASSLVYRDG. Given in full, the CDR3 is CASSLVYRDGQYF.

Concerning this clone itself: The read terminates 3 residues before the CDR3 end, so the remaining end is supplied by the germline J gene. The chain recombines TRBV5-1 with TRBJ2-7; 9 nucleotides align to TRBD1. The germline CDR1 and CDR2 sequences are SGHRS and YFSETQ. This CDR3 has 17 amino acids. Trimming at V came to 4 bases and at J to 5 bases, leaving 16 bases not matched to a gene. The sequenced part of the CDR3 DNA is TGCGCCAGCAGCCTGGAAAGACTCGGGACAGGGATCGACGAG. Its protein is CASSLERLGTGIDE. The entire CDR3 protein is CASSLERLGTGIDEQYF.

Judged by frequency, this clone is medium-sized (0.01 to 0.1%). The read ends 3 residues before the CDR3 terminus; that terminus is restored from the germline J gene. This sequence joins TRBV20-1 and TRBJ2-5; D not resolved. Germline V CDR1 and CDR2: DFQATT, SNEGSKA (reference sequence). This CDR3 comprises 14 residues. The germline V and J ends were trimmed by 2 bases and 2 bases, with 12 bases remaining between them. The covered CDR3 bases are TGCAGTGCTAGAAAGGGTACAGCACAAGAGACC. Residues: CSARKGTAQET. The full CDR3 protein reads CSARKGTAQETQYF.

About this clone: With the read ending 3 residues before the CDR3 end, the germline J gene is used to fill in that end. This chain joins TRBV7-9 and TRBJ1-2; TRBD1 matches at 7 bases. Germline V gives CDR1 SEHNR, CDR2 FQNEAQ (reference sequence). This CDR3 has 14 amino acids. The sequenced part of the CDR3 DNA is TGTGCCAGCAGCTTACAAAGACAGGGTTGGGAC. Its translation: CASSLQRQGWD. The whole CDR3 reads CASSLQRQGWDYTF.

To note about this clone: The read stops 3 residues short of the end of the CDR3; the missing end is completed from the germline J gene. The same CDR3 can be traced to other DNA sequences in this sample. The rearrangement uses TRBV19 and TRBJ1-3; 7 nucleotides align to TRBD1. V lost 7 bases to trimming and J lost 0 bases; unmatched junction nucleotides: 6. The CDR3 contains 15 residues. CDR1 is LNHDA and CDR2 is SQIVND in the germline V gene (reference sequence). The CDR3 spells CASTGQPSSGNTIYF. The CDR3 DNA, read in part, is TGTGCCAGTACGGGACAGCCGAGCTCTGGAAACACC.

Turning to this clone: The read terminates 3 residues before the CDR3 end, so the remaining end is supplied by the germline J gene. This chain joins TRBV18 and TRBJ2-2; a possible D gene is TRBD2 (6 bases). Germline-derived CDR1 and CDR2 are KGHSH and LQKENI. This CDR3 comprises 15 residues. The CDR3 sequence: CASSPPAGKHSPLFF. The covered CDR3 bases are TGTGCCAGCTCACCCCCCGCGGGGAAGCATTCACCG.

CDR3 bases read: TGTGCCAGTAGTGCTACAGGGGGTAACACCGGGGAG. Amino acid sequence: CASSATGGNTGE. The entire CDR3 is CASSATGGNTGELFF. This chain uses TRBV19 with TRBJ2-2, with TRBD1 identical over 8 bases. The read is 3 residues too short to cover the CDR3 end, so that end is filled in from the germline J gene. V was pared by 5 bases and J by 2 bases, with 4 bases of the junction left unmatched. This CDR3 contains 15 residues. Germline V CDR1 and CDR2: LNHDA, SQIVND (reference sequence).

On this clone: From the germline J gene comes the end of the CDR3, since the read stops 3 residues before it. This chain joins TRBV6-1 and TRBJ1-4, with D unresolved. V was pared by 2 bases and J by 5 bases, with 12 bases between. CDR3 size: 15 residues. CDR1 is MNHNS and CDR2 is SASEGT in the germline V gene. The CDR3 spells CASSESFFLNEKLFF. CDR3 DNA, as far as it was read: TGTGCCAGCAGTGAATCGTTCTTCCTAAATGAAAAA.

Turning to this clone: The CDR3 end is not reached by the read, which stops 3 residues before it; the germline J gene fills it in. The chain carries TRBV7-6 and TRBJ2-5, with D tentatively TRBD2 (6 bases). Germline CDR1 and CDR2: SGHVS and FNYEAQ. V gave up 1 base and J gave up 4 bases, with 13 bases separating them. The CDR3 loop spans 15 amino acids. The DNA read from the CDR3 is TGTGCCAGCAGCTTAGATGACGGGGGTGGAGAGACC. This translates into CASSLDDGGGET. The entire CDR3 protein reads CASSLDDGGGETQYF.

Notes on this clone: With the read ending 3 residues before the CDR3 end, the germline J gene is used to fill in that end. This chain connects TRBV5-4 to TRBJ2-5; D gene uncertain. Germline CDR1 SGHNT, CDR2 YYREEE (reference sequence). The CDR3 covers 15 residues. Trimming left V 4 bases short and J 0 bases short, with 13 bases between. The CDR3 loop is CASSTSTMYQETQYF. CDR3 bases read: TGTGCCAGCAGCACATCGACAATGTACCAAGAGACC.

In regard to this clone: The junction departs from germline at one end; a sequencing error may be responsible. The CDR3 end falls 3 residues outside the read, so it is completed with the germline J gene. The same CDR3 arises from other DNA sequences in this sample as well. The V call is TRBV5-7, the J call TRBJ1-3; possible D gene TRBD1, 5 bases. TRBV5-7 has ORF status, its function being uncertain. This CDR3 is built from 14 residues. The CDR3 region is CANQKGVTGNTIYF. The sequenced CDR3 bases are TGTGCCAACCAAAAAGGGGTTACGGGAAACACG.